This T cell receptor beta chain was obtained from a study of early T cells in non-severe SARS-CoV-2 infection. Across the whole study: Sequenced bulk RNA came from whole blood that was unsorted, and chains were unpaired. Whole-study results and caveats: VDJdb matching favored anti-spike CD8 responses, missing private and CD4 specificities.

V shed 3 bases, J shed 4 bases, and the junction held 10 bases outside the gene matches. CDR1 DFQATT and CDR2 SNEGSKA come from the germline V gene (reference sequence). The CDR3 loop spans 15 amino acids. TCRdb called the 5' RACE reads again in MiXCR, with one record for every CDR3 protein. The sample consists of 65,000 to 95,000 distinct CDR3 sequences, roughly 5.3% of them appearing once. This clonotype has ten or more counts. Its specificity is unknown. The input for sequencing was whole blood, taken at baseline. The receptor was isolated from an adult who was a healthcare worker with PCR-confirmed SARS-CoV-2 infection or an uninfected control (not recorded which). This chain joins TRBV20-1 and TRBJ2-7; TRBD1 matches 9 bases. The CDR3 protein is CSASPSGTGIYEQYF. The DNA for the CDR3 is TGCAGTGCTAGCCCATCCGGGACAGGGATATACGAGCAGTACTTC.